The next 3 T cell receptor beta chains were all read from a single sample in a study of blood T cell repertoires in COVID-19. TCRdb's copy holds only in-frame clones and misses some; the assay was immunoSEQ multiplex PCR. The sample holds roughly 210,000 clones, about nine tenths seen once. Specimen: PBMCs or T cells enriched from blood (not recorded which). Source of these receptors: a man aged 25 to 40 in a cohort exposed to, infected with or recovered from COVID-19 (not recorded which).

V gene TRBV18 combines with J gene TRBJ1-4; a weak D match, TRBD1 (5 bases). The V end was cut by 3 bases, the J end by 2 bases, with 16 bases between. The CDR3 has 17 amino acids. Germline assignment: CDR1 KGHSH and CDR2 LQKENI. The CDR3 DNA reads TGTGCCAGCTCACCCCAGGGTTCGATTCCTACTAATGAAAAACTGTTTTTT. The encoded protein is CASSPQGSIPTNEKLFF.

The chain is built from TRBV5-4 and TRBJ1-1, with D unresolved. V was trimmed by 0 bases and J by 0 bases, leaving 9 bases between them. The V gene's germline CDR1 is SGHNT and CDR2 YYREEE (reference sequence). The CDR3 is 15 residues long. CDR3 sequence: CASSLVGGLNTEAFF. The CDR3 nucleotides are TGTGCCAGCAGCTTGGTCGGCGGCCTGAACACTGAAGCTTTCTTT.

The rearrangement links TRBV3-1 (or the pseudogene TRBV3-2) to TRBJ2-5; TRBD2 is a possible D gene (5 bases). The CDR3 sequence is 15 residues long. V lost 5 bases to trimming and J lost 3 bases, with 16 bases between them. Germline V gene lookup returns CDR1 LGHDT and CDR2 YNNKEL (reference sequence). The CDR3 sequence: CASSSKRVTKETQYF. As DNA, the CDR3 is TGTGCCAGCAGCAGCAAGAGGGTTACAAAAGAGACCCAGTACTTC.